The clone carrying this T cell receptor (beta chain) has at least ten counts. Its specificity is not known. Patients were excluded for uncontrolled infection, other autoimmune disease, pregnancy or lactation. Thyroid ultrasound, orbital computed tomography, clinical symptoms, and serum thyroxine and TRAb underpinned diagnoses. The data were obtained in a study of T cells in Graves' hyperthyroidism and ophthalmopathy. Germline values: CDR1 SGHRS, CDR2 YFSETQ. The CDR3 contains 15 residues. V lost 0 bases and J 6 bases, leaving 13 bases between the germline ends. The source material, RNA transcripts, was used to amplify TCR beta CDR3 regions. A set of HTBI primers served as the primers for a first-round RT-PCR of the TCR CDR3. MiXCR, applied by TCRdb to the multiplex PCR reads, yields one record per CDR3 protein. The table lists 650,000 to 800,000 distinct CDR3 sequences, 45% of them singletons, with 6.5% to 9% in the top ten.

The study, taken as a whole, reports: Most expanded thyroid clonotypes above 0.001 recurred in blood. The model made its ophthalmopathy prediction, and onset followed a median approximately 6 months later.

The chain employs TRBV5-1 and TRBJ1-5; a possible D gene is TRBD1 (6 bases). The source of this sequence is an adult man with Graves' disease, either hyperthyroidism or ophthalmopathy (not recorded which). Sample: peripheral blood or thyroid tissue (not recorded which). The CDR3, as DNA: TGCGCCAGCAGCTTGGCCGGCAGGGGAGGTCAGCCCCAGCATTTT. It is translated as CASSLAGRGGQPQHF.